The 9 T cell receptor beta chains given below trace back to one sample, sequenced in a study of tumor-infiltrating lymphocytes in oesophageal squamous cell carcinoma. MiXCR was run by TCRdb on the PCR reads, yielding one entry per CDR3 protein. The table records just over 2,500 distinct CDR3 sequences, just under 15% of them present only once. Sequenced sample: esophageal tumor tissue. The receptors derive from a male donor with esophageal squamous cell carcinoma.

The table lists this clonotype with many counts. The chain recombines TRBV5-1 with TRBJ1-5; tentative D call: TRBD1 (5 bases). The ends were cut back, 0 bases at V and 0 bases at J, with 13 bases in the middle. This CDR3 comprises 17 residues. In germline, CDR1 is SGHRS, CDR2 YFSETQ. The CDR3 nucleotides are TGCGCCAGCAGCTTGGGGGCCGGGACCCATAGCAATCAGCCCCAGCATTTT. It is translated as CASSLGAGTHSNQPQHF.

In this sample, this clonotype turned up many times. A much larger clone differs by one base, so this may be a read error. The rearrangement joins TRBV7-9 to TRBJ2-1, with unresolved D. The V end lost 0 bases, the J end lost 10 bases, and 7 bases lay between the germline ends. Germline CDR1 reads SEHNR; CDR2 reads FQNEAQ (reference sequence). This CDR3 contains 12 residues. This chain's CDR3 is CASSLAAYEQFF. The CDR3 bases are TGTGCCAGCAGCTTAGCCGCCTACGAGCAGTTCTTC.

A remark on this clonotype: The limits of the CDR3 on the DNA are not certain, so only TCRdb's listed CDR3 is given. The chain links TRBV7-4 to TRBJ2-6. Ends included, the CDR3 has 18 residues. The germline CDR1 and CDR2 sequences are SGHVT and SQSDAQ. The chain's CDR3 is CASSLVRWHRILRAVLRF.

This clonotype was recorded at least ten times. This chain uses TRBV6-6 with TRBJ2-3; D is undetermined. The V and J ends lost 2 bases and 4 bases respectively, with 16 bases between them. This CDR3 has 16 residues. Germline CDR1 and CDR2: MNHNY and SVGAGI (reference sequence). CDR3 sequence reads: CASSYETPFWADTQYF. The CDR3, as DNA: TGTGCCAGCAGTTACGAGACCCCGTTTTGGGCAGATACGCAGTATTTT.

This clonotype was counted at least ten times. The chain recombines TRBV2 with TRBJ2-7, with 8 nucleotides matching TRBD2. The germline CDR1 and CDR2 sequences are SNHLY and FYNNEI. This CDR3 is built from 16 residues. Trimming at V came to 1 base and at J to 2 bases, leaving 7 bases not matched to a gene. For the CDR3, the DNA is TGTGCCAGCAGTGAAGAGTTGGCGGGGGGCCCCTACGAGCAGTACTTC. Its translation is CASSEELAGGPYEQYF.

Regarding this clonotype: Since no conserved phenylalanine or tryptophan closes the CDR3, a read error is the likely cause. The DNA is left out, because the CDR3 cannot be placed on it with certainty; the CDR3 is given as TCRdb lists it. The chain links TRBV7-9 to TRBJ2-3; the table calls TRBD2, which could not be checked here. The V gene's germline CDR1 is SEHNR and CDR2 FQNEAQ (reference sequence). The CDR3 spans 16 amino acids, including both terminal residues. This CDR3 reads CASSYTKESRGYTFGP.

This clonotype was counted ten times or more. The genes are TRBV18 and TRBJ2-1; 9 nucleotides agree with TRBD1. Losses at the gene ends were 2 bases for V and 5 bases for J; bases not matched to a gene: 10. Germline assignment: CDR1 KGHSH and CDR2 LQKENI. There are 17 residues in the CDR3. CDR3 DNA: TGTGCCAGCTCACCAATCCACGGGACAGGGTACCACAATGAGCAGTTCTTC. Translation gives CASSPIHGTGYHNEQFF.

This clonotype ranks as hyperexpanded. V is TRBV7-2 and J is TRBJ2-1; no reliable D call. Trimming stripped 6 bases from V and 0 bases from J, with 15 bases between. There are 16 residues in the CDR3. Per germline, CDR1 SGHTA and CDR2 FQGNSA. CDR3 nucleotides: TGTGCCAGCAGGCCGGAAGGGCCGAGCTCCTACAATGAGCAGTTCTTC. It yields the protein CASRPEGPSSYNEQFF.

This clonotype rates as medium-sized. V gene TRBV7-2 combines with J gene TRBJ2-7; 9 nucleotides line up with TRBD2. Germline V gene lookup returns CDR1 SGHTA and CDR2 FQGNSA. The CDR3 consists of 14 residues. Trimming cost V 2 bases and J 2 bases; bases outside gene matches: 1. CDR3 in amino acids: CASSLSGGPYEQYF. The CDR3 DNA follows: TGTGCCAGCAGCTTAAGCGGGGGGCCCTACGAGCAGTACTTC.